This TCR beta chain was retrieved from a study of cytomegalovirus exposure and HLA in healthy donors. Study-level findings and limits: When a later analysis was performed, an Asian-associated ancestry cluster reportedly had fewer N-insertions than the roughly 700-donor mean.

Per the germline V gene, CDR1 is SGHRS and CDR2 is YFSETQ. V shed 1 base and J shed 4 bases, with 12 bases lying between them. The CDR3 has 14 residues. The PCR had 60 Vbeta and 13 Jbeta primers. TCRdb's copy holds only in-frame clones and misses some; the assay was immunoSEQ multiplex PCR. Of some 150,000 clones listed, roughly 79% are singletons. Worth noting for this clone: Its antigen remains unknown.

This clonotype was sampled from a male donor in good health and CMV-seronegative. The chain combines TRBV5-1 with TRBJ2-7; maybe TRBD2 (6 bases). Sequencing was carried out using PBMCs. The CDR3 sequence: CASSLPGEQYEQYF. CDR3 coding DNA: TGCGCCAGCAGCTTGCCGGGAGAGCAGTACGAGCAGTACTTC.